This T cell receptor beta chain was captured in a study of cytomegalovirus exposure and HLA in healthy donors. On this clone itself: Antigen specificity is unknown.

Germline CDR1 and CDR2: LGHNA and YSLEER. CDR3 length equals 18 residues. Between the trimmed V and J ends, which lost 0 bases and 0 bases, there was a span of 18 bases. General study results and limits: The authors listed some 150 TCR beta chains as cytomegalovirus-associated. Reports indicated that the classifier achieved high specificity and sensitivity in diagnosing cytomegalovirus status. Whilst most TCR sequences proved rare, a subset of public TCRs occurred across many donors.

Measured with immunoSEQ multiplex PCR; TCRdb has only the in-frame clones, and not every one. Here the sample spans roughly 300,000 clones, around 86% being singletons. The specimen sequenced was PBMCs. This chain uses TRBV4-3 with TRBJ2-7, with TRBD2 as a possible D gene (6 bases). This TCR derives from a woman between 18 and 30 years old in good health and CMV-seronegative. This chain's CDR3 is CASSQELEVGGSSYEQYF. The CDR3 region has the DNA TGCGCCAGCAGCCAAGAACTGGAGGTGGGGGGTAGCTCCTACGAGCAGTACTTC.